These 10 T cell receptor beta chains came from one sample sequenced in a study of beta chain features in type 1 diabetes. General observations from the study: Type 1 diabetes patients had TCRB CDR3s that were shorter (moderately but significantly so) in all four CD4+ subsets.

These TCRs are of unknown antigen specificity. Reverse transcribing all isolated RNA meant expressed TCRB transcripts were sequenced. The protocol was immunoSEQ multiplex PCR, while the TCRdb copy is restricted to in-frame clones and leaves out a portion. This sample has 640,000 or so clones; 11% to 15% occur once, and the top ten carry 0.04%. The sample consisted of naive CD4+ T cells from blood. All receptors come from a man between 18 and 29 years old with type 1 diabetes.

This clone was counted only a few times. V and J are TRBV18 and TRBJ1-4, with D hard to call. The V and J ends lost 2 bases and 7 bases respectively, with 11 bases between them. CDR1 is KGHSH and CDR2 is LQKENI in the germline V gene. The CDR3 is 14 residues long. CDR3 protein: CASSPMRVPEKLFF. In DNA form, the CDR3 reads TGTGCCAGCTCACCAATGAGGGTACCTGAAAAACTGTTTTTT.

The chain uses TRBV28 and TRBJ2-7; 7 bases are shared with TRBD1. This CDR3 has 14 amino acids. The germline gives CDR1 MDHEN, CDR2 SYDVKM. The V gene end was trimmed by 3 bases and the J gene end by 7 bases; junction bases not matched to a gene: 9. The DNA of the CDR3 is TGTGCCAGCAGTTTTGCCTACAGGGGTAGGGAGCAGTACTTC. Translated, it gives CASSFAYRGREQYF.

This clone showed up just a few times. This chain connects TRBV13 to TRBJ2-5; D gene uncertain. Per germline, CDR1 PRHDT and CDR2 FYEKMQ (reference sequence). The V gene lost 6 bases and the J gene lost 2 bases, with 13 bases spanning the gap. This CDR3 contains 14 residues. CDR3 DNA: TGTGCCAGCAGTCCAAAGACACGACAAGAGACCCAGTACTTC. It translates to CASSPKTRQETQYF.

This clone was counted a few times. The V and J genes are TRBV7-2 and TRBJ2-2; no clear D gene. The CDR3 covers 16 residues. V shed 4 bases and J shed 2 bases, with 14 bases lying between them. The germline V gene encodes CDR1 SGHTA and CDR2 FQGNSA. The CDR3 region has the DNA TGTGCCAGCAGCTCCTATCTGGGCCTTAACACCGGGGAGCTGTTTTTT. It codes for CASSSYLGLNTGELFF.

The chain carries TRBV27 and TRBJ2-1; D unclear. The CDR3 spans 13 residues. Trimming removed 3 bases at V and 8 bases at J, with 11 bases between. Germline assignment: CDR1 MNHEY and CDR2 SMNVEV (reference sequence). This CDR3 is CASSFLGVDEQFF. The CDR3, as DNA: TGTGCCAGCAGTTTTCTAGGCGTCGATGAGCAGTTCTTC.

This clone has a handful of counts. The rearrangement joins TRBV2 to TRBJ2-5; 7 bases are a match to TRBD1. V was clipped by 7 bases and J by 5 bases; unmatched bases: 10. Germline values: CDR1 SNHLY, CDR2 FYNNEI. CDR3 size: 14 residues. This CDR3 is CASKRAGGLETQYF. Here the CDR3 DNA reads TGTGCCAGCAAACGGGCAGGGGGATTGGAGACCCAGTACTTC.

The chain couples TRBV7-9 to TRBJ1-5, with D maybe TRBD1 (5 bases). V lost 5 bases to trimming and J lost 1 base, with 12 bases between them. The length of the CDR3 is 15 residues. The V gene's germline CDR1 is SEHNR and CDR2 FQNEAQ (reference sequence). The CDR3 region is CASSPETGSNQPQHF. The DNA of the CDR3 is TGTGCCAGCAGCCCGGAAACAGGAAGCAATCAGCCCCAGCATTTT.

The J gene is TRBJ2-2, the V gene TRBV25-1; 10 bases fit TRBD2. V was pared by 3 bases and J by 6 bases, with 4 bases of the junction left unmatched. The CDR3 totals 15 residues. Germline CDR1 is MGHDK and CDR2 is SYGVNS. The CDR3 region is CASSERLAGPGELFF. In nucleotides, the CDR3 is TGTGCCAGCAGTGAGAGACTAGCGGGTCCCGGGGAGCTGTTTTTT.

This clone was counted between two and nine times. The rearrangement joins TRBV5-1 to TRBJ1-2, with D perhaps matching TRBD1 (5 bases). The V and J ends lost 0 bases and 7 bases respectively, with 13 bases between them. The CDR3 has 14 residues. Germline CDR1 SGHRS, CDR2 YFSETQ. Here the CDR3 reads CASSLGGSPRGYTF. The CDR3 DNA follows: TGCGCCAGCAGCTTGGGGGGCAGCCCTCGTGGCTACACCTTC.

J is TRBJ2-7 and V is TRBV6-6; 7 bases match TRBD1. V was pared by 4 bases and J by 4 bases, with 4 bases of the junction left unmatched. The CDR3 runs 13 residues. Looked up from germline, CDR1 is MNHNY and CDR2 is SVGAGI (reference sequence). CDR3 sequence reads: CASSSPGGYEQYF. CDR3 coding DNA: TGTGCCAGCAGTTCCCCAGGGGGTTACGAGCAGTACTTC.